The table lists the clone carrying this TCR beta chain with a count of one. The V end lost 4 bases, the J end lost 0 bases, and 9 bases lay between the germline ends. The CDR3 spans 13 residues. Per germline, CDR1 DFQATT and CDR2 SNEGSKA (reference sequence). A quantity of about 0.5 to 1 ug RNA underwent reverse transcription using random hexamers. A multiplex approach, immunoSEQ multiplex PCR, amplified TCR beta CDR3 across 54 Vbeta and 13 Jbeta. TCRdb re-derived calls from the immunoSEQ multiplex PCR reads in MiXCR, one entry per CDR3 protein. The sample holds more than 150,000 distinct CDR3 sequences, about 95% seen once. The source of the sample is a study of CD8 T cells in Susac syndrome.

The source of this sequence is a human donor with Susac syndrome. The chain uses TRBV20-1 and TRBJ1-1; D gene uncertain. What was sequenced was CD8+ T cells from PBMCs. This CDR3 reads CSATLQLNTEAFF. The CDR3 nucleotides are TGCAGTGCTACTTTACAGCTGAACACTGAAGCTTTCTTT.